This TCR beta chain was sequenced in a study of control samples from healthy donors and cancer patients. Looked up from germline, CDR1 is LNHDA and CDR2 is SQIVND (reference sequence). The length of the CDR3 is 14 residues. V shed 5 bases and J shed 4 bases, with 12 bases lying between them. In its sample, this clone was seen a few times. Generated by immunoSEQ multiplex PCR, the TCRdb table keeps only in-frame clones and is missing some. The repertoire holds 17,000 or so clones, approximately 91% seen once, with 25% to 35% in the top ten. V usage is TRBV19 and J usage is TRBJ1-5, with D possibly being TRBD1 (6 bases). The TCR sequence derives from a man aged 55 to 70 with head and neck cancer. Material for sequencing was PBMCs. Here the CDR3 reads CASSPQQGNQPQHF. CDR3 sequence (DNA): TGTGCCAGTAGTCCACAACAGGGAAATCAGCCCCAGCATTTT.